This passage covers 16 T cell receptor beta chains from one sample sequenced in a study of cytomegalovirus exposure and HLA in healthy donors. Here immunoSEQ multiplex PCR was the method, and the copy in TCRdb shows in-frame clones only, minus some. This sample carries hundreds of thousands of clones, 80% to 90% of them seen once, and the ten largest clones take roughly 0.75%. The sample taken for sequencing was PBMCs. The source is a woman younger than 30 in good health and CMV-seronegative.

The CDR3 sequence is CASSVGLSSSGNTIYF. CDR3 DNA: TGTGCCAGCAGCGTAGGTCTATCGAGCTCTGGAAACACCATATATTTT. V and J are TRBV9 and TRBJ1-3; the D is unclear. Germline V gives CDR1 SGDLS, CDR2 YYNGEE. The V end lost 0 bases, the J end lost 0 bases, and 10 bases lay between the germline ends. The CDR3 is 16 residues long.

In this sample, this clone turned up once. The genes are TRBV9 and TRBJ1-1; unclear D gene. Germline values: CDR1 SGDLS, CDR2 YYNGEE. The CDR3 is 15 residues long. V was trimmed by 4 bases and J by 0 bases, leaving 13 bases between them. The CDR3: CASSPHREMNTEAFF. The CDR3 nucleotides read TGTGCCAGCAGCCCCCACCGGGAAATGAACACTGAAGCTTTCTTT.

J is TRBJ2-2 and V is TRBV5-1, with D tentatively TRBD1 (6 bases). The V gene's germline CDR1 is SGHRS and CDR2 YFSETQ. The CDR3 totals 16 residues. The germline V and J ends were trimmed by 4 bases and 6 bases, with 19 bases remaining between them. CDR3 protein: CASSVQSTQGAGELFF. The DNA for the CDR3 is TGCGCCAGCAGCGTACAATCGACACAGGGCGCCGGGGAGCTGTTTTTT.

With regard to this clone: This CDR3 is also generated by other DNA sequences in the sample. The rearrangement uses TRBV28 and TRBJ2-7; 11 bases agree with TRBD1. The junction had 1 base not matched to a gene; V was cut back by 8 bases and J by 4 bases. This CDR3 is 12 amino acids long. The germline V gene has CDR1 MDHEN and CDR2 SYDVKM. The CDR3 DNA is TGTGCCAGCCGGGACAGGGGGTACGAGCAGTACTTC. Protein sequence: CASRDRGYEQYF.

The CDR3 DNA is TGTGCCCTGAACAGGGTAACGAATGGCTACACCTTC. Its translation is CALNRVTNGYTF. The chain is built from TRBV30 and TRBJ1-2; D is possibly TRBD1 (6 bases). This CDR3 is 12 amino acids long. Germline CDR1 and CDR2: GTSNPN and SVGIG (reference sequence). V lost 8 bases and J 6 bases, leaving 16 bases between the germline ends.

The chain joins TRBV7-9 to TRBJ2-7; 8 positions agree with TRBD1. The germline V gene has CDR1 SEHNR and CDR2 FQNEAQ (reference sequence). This CDR3 contains 14 residues. Trimming took 5 bases from V and 2 from J; bases not matched to a gene: 5. The CDR3 DNA is TGTGCCAGCAGCCGGACAGGGAAAACCTACGAGCAGTACTTC. Protein sequence: CASSRTGKTYEQYF.

The DNA of the CDR3 is TGTGCCAGCAGTGCCGGGACAGGGTTACGGAATGAAAAACTGTTTTTT. This sequence encodes CASSAGTGLRNEKLFF. The V call is TRBV25-1, the J call TRBJ1-4; 9 nucleotides match TRBD1. V lost 4 bases and J lost 5; bases outside the gene matches: 8. Per the germline V gene, CDR1 is MGHDK and CDR2 is SYGVNS. CDR3 length: 16 amino acids.

The chain joins TRBV6-1 to TRBJ1-1; D unresolved. The ends were cut back, 1 base at V and 1 base at J, with 4 bases in the middle. CDR3 length: 13 residues. The germline gives CDR1 MNHNS, CDR2 SASEGT. In nucleotides, the CDR3 is TGTGCCAGCAGTGAAGACAGGAACACTGAAGCTTTCTTT. Translation: CASSEDRNTEAFF.

The rearrangement links TRBV7-8 to TRBJ1-3, with unresolved D. With 10 bases removed from V and 0 bases from J, the gap between germline ends came to 7 bases. This CDR3 has 12 residues. The germline V gene encodes CDR1 SGHVS and CDR2 FQNEAQ. CDR3 protein: CATRYSGNTIYF. DNA for the CDR3: TGTGCCACCCGTTACTCTGGAAACACCATATATTTT.

This chain uses TRBV7-9 with TRBJ2-5; TRBD2 matches 8 bases. Germline CDR1 is SEHNR and CDR2 is FQNEAQ (reference sequence). The CDR3 is 17 residues long. J lost 4 bases, V lost 0 bases, and 10 bases had no gene match. The CDR3 loop is CASSLAYGREEGETQYF. The DNA of the CDR3 is TGTGCCAGCAGCTTAGCTTACGGGAGGGAGGAGGGAGAGACCCAGTACTTC.

Here the CDR3 reads CASRLTTTGELFF. The CDR3 nucleotides are TGTGCCAGCAGGCTCACTACTACCGGGGAGCTGTTTTTT. The gene calls are TRBV5-5 and TRBJ2-2; D unresolved. Germline CDR1 reads SGHKS; CDR2 reads YYEKEE (reference sequence). The CDR3 is 13 residues long. V lost 5 bases to trimming and J lost 5 bases, with 10 bases between them.

This clone showed up just once. This chain joins TRBV29-1 and TRBJ1-3; D perhaps matches TRBD1 (6 bases). The length of the CDR3 is 14 residues. Deletions cut 3 bases from V and 4 bases from J, with 13 bases between. Germline V CDR1 and CDR2: SQVTM, ANQGSEA. The DNA of the CDR3 is TGCAGCGTTGAGGACGGGACAAACGGAAACACCATATATTTT. Encoded protein: CSVEDGTNGNTIYF. The variable domain in full, completed from reference TRBV29-1 and TRBJ1-3, reads SAVISQKPSRDICQRGTSLTIQCQVDSQVTMMFWYRQQPGQSLTLIATANQGSEATYESGFVIDKFPISRPNLTFSTLTVSNMSPEDSSIYLCSVEDGTNGNTIYFGEGSWLTVV.

This chain links TRBV4-1 with TRBJ2-7; a possible D gene is TRBD2 (7 bases). Trimming removed 5 bases at V and 2 bases at J, with 19 bases between. This CDR3 comprises 16 residues. Germline V CDR1 and CDR2: MGHRA, YSYEKL. The CDR3 coding sequence is TGCGCCAGCAGCTTCCACGCCGGGGGGCCGGCCTACGAGCAGTACTTC. Protein product: CASSFHAGGPAYEQYF.

The chain recombines TRBV20-1 with TRBJ1-2; D is unresolved. Trimming left V 6 bases short and J 2 bases short, with 7 bases between. The CDR3 length is 11 residues. The germline gives CDR1 DFQATT, CDR2 SNEGSKA (reference sequence). The CDR3 nucleotides read TGCAGTGCCCCAGTCAACTATGGCTACACCTTC. Translated: CSAPVNYGYTF.

The genes are TRBV25-1 and TRBJ2-1; the match to TRBD2 covers 10 bases. The CDR3 consists of 15 residues. The ends lost 5 bases at V and 7 bases at J; junction bases unmatched: 8. Germline values: CDR1 MGHDK, CDR2 SYGVNS. The CDR3 here is CASSSAGLAKNEQFF. The DNA of the CDR3 is TGTGCCAGCAGTTCCGCGGGACTAGCGAAGAATGAGCAGTTCTTC. Drawing the rest from reference TRBV25-1 and TRBJ2-1, the complete variable domain is EADIYQTPRYLVIGTGKKITLECSQTMGHDKMYWYQQDPGMELHLIHYSYGVNSTEKGDLSSESTVSRIRTEHFPLTLESARPSHTSQYLCASSSAGLAKNEQFFGPGTRLTVL.

This clone was seen only once. This chain links TRBV27 with TRBJ2-7; a possible D gene is TRBD2 (5 bases). V lost 7 bases and J lost 0, with 13 bases in between. This CDR3 contains 14 residues. Germline V lookup: CDR1 MNHEY, CDR2 SMNVEV (reference sequence). Written as DNA, the CDR3 is TGTGCCAGCAAGCCAGCGAGGGCCTCCTACGAGCAGTACTTC. Protein sequence: CASKPARASYEQYF.